This T cell receptor (beta chain) was sequenced in a study of T-cell reconstitution after alpha-beta-depleted transplantation in children. General observations from the study: As was reported, about two months after transplant, alpha-beta T cells came from several hundred expanded graft clones. Fresh T-cell production supplied most of the T-cell counts and diversity seen one year after transplant.

Preparation of the TCRbeta library was carried out with unique molecular identifiers. TCRdb processed the PCR reads anew with MiXCR; each CDR3 protein has one entry. Among around 580,000 distinct CDR3 sequences listed, around 23% were seen once. This clonotype was observed a handful of times. Its antigen is not identified. Trimming left V 6 bases short and J 2 bases short, with 17 bases between. Germline V gene sequence: CDR1 SQVTM, CDR2 ANQGSEA. This CDR3 spans 15 amino acids. The sample in question was PBMCs, mostly from graft donor cells, obtained 360 days after TCRalphabeta/CD19-depleted stem cell transplant. This sequence originates from a boy younger than two who had a stem cell transplant for acute myeloid leukemia, so the T cells may come from the graft donor. The chain joins TRBV29-1 to TRBJ2-1; D call uncertain. CDR3 residues: CSVNSGASTYNEQFF. CDR3 DNA: TGCAGCGTCAACTCCGGAGCAAGCACCTACAATGAGCAGTTCTTC.